The entry below gives a single T cell receptor (beta chain) sequence along with its context. This sample was taken from a study of T cell changes during pregnancy in multiple sclerosis. The CDR3 runs to 17 residues. V trimming: 3 bases; J trimming: 4 bases; junction bases outside the gene matches: 11. Germline V CDR1 and CDR2: KGHSH, LQKENI. Clones were sequenced by immunoSEQ multiplex PCR, and TCRdb holds only the in-frame ones, with some missing. The profile shows some 80,000 clones, more than 70% of them singletons. The TCR sequence derives from a female donor in good health, enrolled as a control in a pregnancy study. The V call is TRBV18, the J call TRBJ2-1; the match to TRBD2 covers 8 bases. The sample was peripheral blood, taken in the first trimester of pregnancy. The CDR3 region is CASSPPSKRLAYNEQFF. CDR3 sequence (DNA): TGTGCCAGCTCACCTCCCTCAAAACGACTAGCGTACAATGAGCAGTTCTTC. The complete variable domain, with remaining parts taken from reference TRBV18 and TRBJ2-1, reads NAGVMQNPRHLVRRRGQEARLRCSPMKGHSHVYWYRQLPEEGLKFMVYLQKENIIDESGMPKERFSAEFPKEGPSILRIQQVVRGDSAAYFCASSPPSKRLAYNEQFFGPGTRLTVL.